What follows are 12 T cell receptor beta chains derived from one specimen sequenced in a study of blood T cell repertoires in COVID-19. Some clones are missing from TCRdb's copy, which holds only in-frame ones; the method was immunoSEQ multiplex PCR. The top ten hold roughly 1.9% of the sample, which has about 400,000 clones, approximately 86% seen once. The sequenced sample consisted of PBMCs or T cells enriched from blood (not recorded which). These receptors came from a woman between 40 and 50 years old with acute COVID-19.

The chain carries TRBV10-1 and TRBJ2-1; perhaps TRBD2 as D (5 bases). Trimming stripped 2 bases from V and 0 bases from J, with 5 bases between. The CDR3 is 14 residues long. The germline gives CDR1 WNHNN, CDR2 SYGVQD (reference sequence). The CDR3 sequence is CASSEGSSYNEQFF. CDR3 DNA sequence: TGCGCCAGCAGTGAGGGGAGCTCCTACAATGAGCAGTTCTTC.

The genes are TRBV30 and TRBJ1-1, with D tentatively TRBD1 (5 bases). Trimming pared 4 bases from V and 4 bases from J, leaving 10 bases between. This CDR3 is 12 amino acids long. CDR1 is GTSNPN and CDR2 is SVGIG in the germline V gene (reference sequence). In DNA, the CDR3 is TGTGCCTGGATGGACATCGGCACTGAAGCTTTCTTT. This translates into CAWMDIGTEAFF.

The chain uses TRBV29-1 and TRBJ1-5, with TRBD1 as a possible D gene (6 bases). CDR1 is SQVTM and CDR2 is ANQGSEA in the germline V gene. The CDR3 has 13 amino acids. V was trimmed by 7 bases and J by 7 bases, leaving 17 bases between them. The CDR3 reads CSAGGGNDQPQHF. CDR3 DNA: TGCAGCGCCGGCGGGGGCAATGACCAGCCCCAGCATTTT.

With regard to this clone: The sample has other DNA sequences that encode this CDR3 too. The CDR3 nucleotides read TGTGCCAGCAGTTTATCAGGGAACACTGAAGCTTTCTTT. Translation: CASSLSGNTEAFF. The chain has TRBV12-3 or TRBV12-4 and TRBJ1-1; D remains ambiguous. The V and J ends lost 2 bases and 1 base respectively, with 5 bases between them. This CDR3 has 13 residues.

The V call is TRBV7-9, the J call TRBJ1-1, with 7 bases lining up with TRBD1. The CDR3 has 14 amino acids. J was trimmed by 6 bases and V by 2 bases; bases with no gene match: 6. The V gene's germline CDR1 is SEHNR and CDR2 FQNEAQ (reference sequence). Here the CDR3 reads CASSLNRGVSEAFF. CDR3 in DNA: TGTGCCAGCAGCTTAAACAGGGGAGTTTCTGAAGCTTTCTTT.

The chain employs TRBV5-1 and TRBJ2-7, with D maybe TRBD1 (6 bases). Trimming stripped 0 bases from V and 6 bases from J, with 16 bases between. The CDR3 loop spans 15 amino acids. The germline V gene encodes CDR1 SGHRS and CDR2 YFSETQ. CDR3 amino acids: CASSLGAGEGSEQYF. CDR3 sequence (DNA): TGCGCCAGCAGCTTGGGGGCAGGGGAAGGCTCCGAGCAGTACTTC.

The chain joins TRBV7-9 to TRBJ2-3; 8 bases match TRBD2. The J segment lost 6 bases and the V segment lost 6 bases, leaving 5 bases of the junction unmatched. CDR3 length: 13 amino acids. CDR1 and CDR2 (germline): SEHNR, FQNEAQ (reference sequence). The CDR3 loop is CASRAGGSDTQYF. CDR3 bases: TGTGCCAGCAGGGCGGGGGGTAGCGATACGCAGTATTTT.

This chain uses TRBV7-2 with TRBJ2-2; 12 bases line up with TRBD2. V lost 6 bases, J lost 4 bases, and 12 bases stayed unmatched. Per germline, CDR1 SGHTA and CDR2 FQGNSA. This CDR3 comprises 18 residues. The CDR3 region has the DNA TGTGCCAGCAGTGGATCTAGCGGGGGGGCCTTTGGCACCGGGGAGCTGTTTTTT. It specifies CASSGSSGGAFGTGELFF.

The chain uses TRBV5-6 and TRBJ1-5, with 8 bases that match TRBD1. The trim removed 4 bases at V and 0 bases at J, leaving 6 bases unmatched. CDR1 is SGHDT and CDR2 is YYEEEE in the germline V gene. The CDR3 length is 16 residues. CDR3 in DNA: TGTGCCAGCAGCACCCGGGACAGGCCTAGCAATCAGCCCCAGCATTTT. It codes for CASSTRDRPSNQPQHF.

The CDR3 DNA reads as TGTGCCAGCAGCTTAGGTCTGGGCAGGGAAGCTTTCTTT. It yields the protein CASSLGLGREAFF. The chain links TRBV7-2 to TRBJ1-1; the D is unclear. V lost 1 base and J 8 bases, leaving 11 bases between the germline ends. This CDR3 region has 13 residues. Germline-derived CDR1 and CDR2 are SGHTA and FQGNSA.

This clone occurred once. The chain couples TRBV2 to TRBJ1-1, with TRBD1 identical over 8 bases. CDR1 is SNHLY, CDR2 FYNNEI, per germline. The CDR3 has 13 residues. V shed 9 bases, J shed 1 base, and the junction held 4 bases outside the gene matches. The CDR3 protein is CARRTGTNTEAFF. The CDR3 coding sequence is TGTGCCAGAAGGACAGGGACGAACACTGAAGCTTTCTTT.

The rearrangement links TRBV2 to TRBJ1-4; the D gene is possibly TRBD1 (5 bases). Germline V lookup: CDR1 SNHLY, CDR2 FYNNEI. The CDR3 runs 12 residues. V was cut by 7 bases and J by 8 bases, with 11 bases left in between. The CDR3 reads CASTGVEEKLFF. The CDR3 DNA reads TGTGCCAGCACGGGGGTAGAAGAAAAACTGTTTTTT. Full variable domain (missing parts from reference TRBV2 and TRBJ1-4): EPEVTQTPSHQVTQMGQEVILRCVPISNHLYFYWYRQILGQKVEFLVSFYNNEISEKSEIFDDQFSVERPDGSNFTLKIRSTKLEDSAMYFCASTGVEEKLFFGSGTQLSVL.